The sequence of this TCR beta chain was determined in a study of T cell responses to AZD1222 COVID-19 vaccine (dated by TCRdb to the early 2020s). Turning to the overall study: Because spike-specific TCR depth and breadth did not differ between the two schedules, AZD1222 recipients who got a second dose at roughly 4 weeks were pooled with those who got a second dose at roughly 12 weeks. A total of just over 230 trial participants underwent TCR sequencing, of whom around 200 received two doses of AZD1222 and about 25 received two doses of the MenACWY control vaccine. Trial participants were enrolled by age into subgroups of 18-55, 56-69 and 70-plus years, and roughly 150, 30 and 60 TCR-sequenced participants, respectively, were included in these subgroups. Beyond this particular receptor, the publication reports: No day 14 peak-response samples were available, so repertoires were characterized only after the peak T cell response. In the small 56-69-year group, the increase in depth fell short of significance, most likely because of low power. Vaccine-associated CD4 TCRs spanned the whole spike protein, with dominant responses in regions 160-218 and 743-854. Conclusions about previously exposed vaccinees are limited, since just six or seven AZD1222 recipients were seropositive for SARS-CoV-2 at baseline. Participants were mostly white British and included more females than males, and it was suggested by the authors that clonal diversity may have been underestimated. After two AZD1222 doses, spike-specific TCR breadth and depth were significantly higher than at day 0 and than in MenACWY recipients. Reportedly, almost half of the unique spike-specific TCRs recognized epitopes lying outside the regions that are mutated in the B.1.351 and B.1.1.7 variants.

This clone showed up just a few times. Which antigen it targets is not known. No quality values exist for individual bases; no much larger clone is one base distant. Per the publication, the time point label means: baseline before first vaccination. The vaccinee samples were drawn from two UK trials, COV001 and COV002, one of which was a single-blind randomized controlled phase 2/3 trial testing AZD1222 (ChAdOx1 nCoV-19) in healthy adults. For TCRbeta chain sequencing, PBMC samples were collected from trial participants at day 0 and at day 28 after the second dose. The CDR3 sequence holds 18 residues, the cysteine and phenylalanine included. The sequence is cut down to CDR3 DNA, 54 bases in frame from base 1. From the germline V gene, CDR1 is MGHRA and CDR2 is YSYEKL. Trimming removed 1 base from V and 5 bases from J; the gene matches leave 6 bases unexplained. The CDR3 regions of human TCRbeta chains were analyzed by immunosequencing. Per the original workflow: TCRs in the repertoires were matched against a reference library of SARS-CoV-2-specific TCRs that had been generated with the MIRA antigen-specificity platform. Breadth was defined as the fraction of unique TCRs that were SARS-CoV-2-associated, and depth was defined as the fraction of total T cells that were SARS-CoV-2-associated. Using the MIRA data, each spike-specific TCR was mapped to the spike region that the TCR reacts to and placed in a CD4 or CD8 class. Log10-transformed breadth and depth values were compared by one-way ANOVA with Sidak's multiple comparisons tests. TCRdb took over this immuneACCESS table, retaining in-frame rearrangements with V and J assigned. Such tables are incomplete; in checked studies, under half of the missing clones stem from an unresolved V gene, and the remainder is unexplained. For V, J and clone size, that table is used; D and trimming come from the DNA. A total of about 160,000 clones appear in this sample, about 89% of them only once. The ten largest clones capture 1.9% of the sample.

The source is an adult in good health. This chain joins TRBV4-1 to TRBJ2-2; 14 bases in the junction line up with TRBD2. Sample: peripheral blood, taken on day 0 of AZD1222 vaccination. The nucleotides read TGCGCCAGCAGCCAAGGGGGACTAGCGGGAGTAGGGACCGGGGAGCTGTTTTTT. It encodes CASSQGGLAGVGTGELFF.